Detailed here is one TCR beta chain. Generated by immunoSEQ multiplex PCR, the TCRdb table keeps only in-frame clones and is missing some. This table has about 140,000 clones, about 76% appearing once. The sample originates from a study of blood T cell repertoires in COVID-19. Whole-study context: Acute-phase and convalescent COVID-19 samples originated in the United States, Italy and Spain.

Per the germline V gene, CDR1 is SGHNT and CDR2 is YYREEE (reference sequence). Trimming removed 0 bases at V and 2 bases at J, with 9 bases between. The CDR3 extends over 15 amino acids. The V gene is TRBV5-4, the J gene TRBJ1-5; D is perhaps TRBD1 (5 bases). This clonotype was sampled from a man aged 80 or over with acute or convalescent COVID-19. Material: peripheral blood. Here the CDR3 DNA reads TGTGCCAGCAGCTTGGGGGGGGATCGCAATCAGCCCCAGCATTTT. Translated: CASSLGGDRNQPQHF.